The 30 T cell receptor beta chains presented below share a single source sample, sequenced in a study of T cells and copy number aberrations in small-cell lung cancer (dated by TCRdb to the early 2020s). Library construction relied on the immunoSEQ multiplex PCR assay. TCRdb obtained this table from immuneACCESS and retained in-frame rearrangements with V and J assigned. These tables miss some clones; where compared with another copy, unresolved V genes account for less than half of the shortfall, and the remainder is unexplained. Here the sample has about 2,100 clones; approximately 76% occur a single time. The ten largest make up more than 8% of the sample. Sequencing used tumor tissue. The receptors originated from a man aged 55 to 70 with small cell lung cancer.

The chain carries TRBV5-4 and TRBJ2-2, with no clear D. Germline-derived CDR1 and CDR2 are SGHNT and YYREEE (reference sequence). V was pared by 0 bases and J by 4 bases, with 7 bases between. The length of the CDR3 is 14 residues. The CDR3 loop is CASSLGRVTGELFF. The DNA for the CDR3 is TGTGCCAGCAGCTTGGGAAGGGTCACCGGGGAGCTGTTTTTT.

V gene TRBV4-3 combines with J gene TRBJ1-2, with D possibly TRBD1 on 6 matching bases. The CDR3 has 16 amino acids. V lost 1 base, J lost 7 bases, and 19 bases lay in between. Germline assignment: CDR1 LGHNA and CDR2 YSLEER. The CDR3 reads CASSQAQDRDSGGYTF. Here the CDR3 DNA reads TGCGCCAGCAGCCAAGCCCAGGACAGAGACTCTGGTGGCTACACCTTC.

This clone appeared once. This CDR3 is CASSSGLAGGLIDEQYF. Written as DNA, the CDR3 is TGTGCCAGCAGCTCGGGACTAGCGGGAGGGCTAATCGACGAGCAGTACTTC. The chain joins TRBV11-3 to TRBJ2-7; TRBD2 aligns across 16 bases. J gave up 5 bases and V 4 bases, and 8 bases lay outside the gene matches. The CDR3 is 17 amino acids. Per germline, CDR1 SGHNT and CDR2 YENEEA.

In DNA, the CDR3 is TGTGCCATCAGTGAGTCCCATGAGCAGTTCTTC. Translating gives CAISESHEQFF. This chain links TRBV10-3 with TRBJ2-1; no definite D call. CDR1 and CDR2 (germline): ENHRY, SYGVKD. The CDR3 length is 11 residues. V lost 0 bases, J lost 8 bases, and 2 bases lay in between.

V is TRBV4-1 and J is TRBJ1-4; D uncertain. Germline V gene lookup returns CDR1 MGHRA and CDR2 YSYEKL. There are 12 residues in the CDR3. The germline V and J ends were trimmed by 2 bases and 6 bases, with 4 bases remaining between them. CDR3 in amino acids: CASSQNYEKLFF. The CDR3, as DNA: TGCGCCAGCAGCCAAAACTATGAAAAACTGTTTTTT.

This clone came up a few times. This chain connects TRBV6-5 to TRBJ2-7; D is perhaps TRBD1 (6 bases). The CDR3 totals 15 residues. Germline V CDR1 and CDR2: MNHEY, SVGAGI. The V gene lost 6 bases and the J gene lost 0 bases, with 15 bases spanning the gap. The CDR3 coding sequence is TGTGCCAGCAGCTCGACAGGACCTAGCTCCTACGAGCAGTACTTC. It specifies CASSSTGPSSYEQYF.

This chain links TRBV6-1 with TRBJ1-5, with D hard to call. The CDR3 is 15 residues long. Per the germline V gene, CDR1 is MNHNS and CDR2 is SASEGT. Trimming pared 2 bases from V and 0 bases from J, leaving 8 bases between. This CDR3 is CASSESPHSNQPQHF. DNA for the CDR3: TGTGCCAGCAGTGAATCTCCCCATAGCAATCAGCCCCAGCATTTT.

This clone was recorded a few times. Other nucleotide sequences in the sample specify the same CDR3. The chain uses TRBV7-7 and TRBJ2-1; D gene unclear. Germline assignment: CDR1 SSHAT and CDR2 FNYEAQ (reference sequence). This CDR3 spans 11 amino acids. CDR3 sequence (DNA): TGTGCTAGTGGCGACGGGAATGAGCAGTTCTTC. Translation gives CASGDGNEQFF.

In its sample, this clone was seen once. The chain joins TRBV4-3 to TRBJ2-7; 10 bases match TRBD2. Germline CDR1 reads LGHNA; CDR2 reads YSLEER. Trimming removed 0 bases from V and 4 bases from J; junction bases left unmatched: 6. The CDR3 contains 16 residues. For the CDR3, the DNA is TGCGCCAGCAGCCAAGACTACAGCGGGGGGGCATACGAGCAGTACTTC. This translates into CASSQDYSGGAYEQYF.

This clone has more than one count but fewer than ten. V gene TRBV9 combines with J gene TRBJ2-3, with 10 bases fitting TRBD2. With V trimmed by 3 bases and J by 4 bases, 14 bases remained unmatched. The CDR3 runs 18 residues. CDR1 is SGDLS and CDR2 is YYNGEE in the germline V gene. This chain's CDR3 is CASSESLKAGGPADTQYF. The CDR3 DNA follows: TGTGCCAGCAGCGAGTCCCTTAAAGCGGGGGGGCCAGCAGATACGCAGTATTTT.

The chain has TRBV29-1 and TRBJ2-3; D might be TRBD2 (6 bases). Trimming cost V 8 bases and J 1 base, with 13 bases left between them. The CDR3 sequence is 13 residues long. Germline V CDR1 and CDR2: SQVTM, ANQGSEA. The CDR3 DNA follows: TGCAGCCTTGGAGGGGCTGGCACAGATACGCAGTATTTT. This gives the protein CSLGGAGTDTQYF.

V and J are TRBV7-6 and TRBJ2-7; no firm D call. CDR1 is SGHVS, CDR2 FNYEAQ, per germline. The CDR3 consists of 14 residues. Between the trimmed V and J ends, which lost 2 bases and 3 bases, there was a span of 11 bases. The chain's CDR3 is CASSLRADGYEQYF. The CDR3 DNA sequence: TGTGCCAGCAGCTTACGGGCGGACGGCTACGAGCAGTACTTC. The full variable domain, its missing parts supplied by reference TRBV7-6 and TRBJ2-7, is GAGVSQSPRYKVTKRGQDVALRCDPISGHVSLYWYRQALGQGPEFLTYFNYEAQQDKSGLPNDRFSAERPEGSISTLTIQRTEQRDSAMYRCASSLRADGYEQYFGPGTRLTVT.

The V call is TRBV11-3, the J call TRBJ2-1, with 7 bases that match TRBD1. With 1 base clipped from V and 9 bases from J, the junction kept 9 bases outside the gene matches. The CDR3 runs to 15 residues. CDR1 SGHNT and CDR2 YENEEA come from the germline V gene. CDR3 sequence reads: CASSLGGGRSPEQFF. The CDR3 coding sequence is TGTGCCAGCAGCTTAGGAGGGGGCCGAAGCCCTGAGCAGTTCTTC.

This clone has only a few counts. The genes are TRBV7-9 and TRBJ1-1; tentatively, D is TRBD1 (6 bases). In germline, CDR1 is SEHNR, CDR2 FQNEAQ (reference sequence). Deletions cut 7 bases from V and 4 bases from J, with 19 bases between. The CDR3 is 15 amino acids. The CDR3 DNA reads as TGTGCCAGCACCGGGGAGGGGGGTTCCTTCACTGAAGCTTTCTTT. It translates to CASTGEGGSFTEAFF.

V is TRBV4-1 and J is TRBJ2-5; no firm D call. CDR1 is MGHRA, CDR2 YSYEKL, per germline. This CDR3 spans 11 amino acids. The V end lost 0 bases, the J end lost 4 bases, and 0 bases lay between the germline ends. The CDR3: CASSQEETQYF. In DNA, the CDR3 is TGCGCCAGCAGCCAAGAAGAGACCCAGTACTTC.

This clone was seen just once. The chain combines TRBV27 with TRBJ1-1, with D perhaps TRBD1 (6 bases). This CDR3 has 15 amino acids. The germline V and J ends were trimmed by 1 base and 1 base, with 10 bases remaining between them. The germline gives CDR1 MNHEY, CDR2 SMNVEV (reference sequence). CDR3 protein: CASSLWGATNTEAFF. The CDR3 nucleotides are TGTGCCAGCAGTTTATGGGGGGCCACGAACACTGAAGCTTTCTTT.

The chain couples TRBV9 to TRBJ1-4; D is undetermined. CDR1 SGDLS and CDR2 YYNGEE come from the germline V gene. V dropped 0 bases and J dropped 4 bases, with 19 bases sitting between them. CDR3 length: 18 amino acids. The CDR3 DNA sequence: TGTGCCAGCAGCGTAGGTCGGCAACTGCCAGCCCTTAATGAAAAACTGTTTTTT. This encodes CASSVGRQLPALNEKLFF.

The chain is built from TRBV4-3 and TRBJ1-1; TRBD1 is a possible D gene (5 bases). CDR1 and CDR2 from the germline V gene are LGHNA and YSLEER. The V gene lost 4 bases and the J gene lost 3 bases, with 12 bases spanning the gap. The CDR3 covers 14 residues. CDR3 coding DNA: TGCGCCAGCAGCCGGAGGGGTTACGACACTGAAGCTTTCTTT. As protein: CASSRRGYDTEAFF.

The V call is TRBV5-6, the J call TRBJ2-1; 11 bases are a match to TRBD2. The CDR3 covers 15 residues. Looked up from germline, CDR1 is SGHDT and CDR2 is YYEEEE. The junction had 6 bases not matched to a gene; V was cut back by 2 bases and J by 8 bases. The CDR3 region is CASSFRTSGRHEQFF. The CDR3 nucleotides are TGTGCCAGCAGCTTTCGAACTAGCGGGAGACATGAGCAGTTCTTC.

As concerns this clone: Compared with germline, one end of the junction differs, possibly owing to a read error. V and J are TRBV28 and TRBJ2-3, with D hard to call. The germline gives CDR1 MDHEN, CDR2 SYDVKM. CDR3 length equals 12 residues. CDR3 sequence (DNA): TGTACCAGCAGTTTCGTGTGGGATCCGCAGTATTTT. This encodes CTSSFVWDPQYF.

The chain carries TRBV6-1 and TRBJ2-7; possibly TRBD1 or TRBD2 for D (6 bases each). This CDR3 has 16 residues. The V end lost 0 bases, the J end lost 2 bases, and 14 bases lay between the germline ends. From germline, CDR1 is MNHNS and CDR2 SASEGT. CDR3 DNA sequence: TGTGCCAGCAGTGAAGCCGGGGGCCCCAGGCCCTACGAGCAGTACTTC. This sequence encodes CASSEAGGPRPYEQYF.

This clone was seen once. The chain couples TRBV7-6 to TRBJ2-2; possibly TRBD2 for D (6 bases). CDR1 is SGHVS and CDR2 is FNYEAQ in the germline V gene. V lost 2 bases and J 5 bases, leaving 12 bases between the germline ends. This CDR3 spans 15 amino acids. The CDR3 is CASSLTGSPTGELFF. In DNA form, the CDR3 reads TGTGCCAGCAGCTTAACCGGGAGTCCTACCGGGGAGCTGTTTTTT.

Notes on this clone: The germline gene is not matched at one end of the junction; a read error may be the cause. The V call is TRBV29-1, the J call TRBJ2-5; tentatively, D is TRBD1 or TRBD2 (7 bases each). CDR1 is SQVTM and CDR2 is ANQGSEA in the germline V gene. CDR3 length: 15 amino acids. Here the CDR3 DNA reads TGCAGCGTTGAAGAATGGGCAGGGGGGGATGAGACCCAATACTTC. This encodes CSVEEWAGGDETQYF.

Only a few counts were recorded for this clone. V is TRBV10-3 and J is TRBJ1-1, with D possibly being TRBD1 (5 bases). The CDR3 runs 13 residues. Trimming left V 6 bases short and J 3 bases short, with 11 bases between. CDR1 is ENHRY, CDR2 SYGVKD, per germline. DNA for the CDR3: TGTGCCATCAGAGCGACAGACGACACTGAAGCTTTCTTT. Residues: CAIRATDDTEAFF.

This chain joins TRBV7-9 and TRBJ2-3, with D perhaps TRBD1 or TRBD2 (5 bases each). Germline lookup yields CDR1 SEHNR and CDR2 FQNEAQ (reference sequence). There are 14 residues in the CDR3. Trimming shortened V by 5 bases and J by 4 bases, and 13 bases separated the two germline ends. As DNA, the CDR3 is TGTGCCAGCAGCACTGGGACCCTGGCAGATACGCAGTATTTT. Translating gives CASSTGTLADTQYF.

The rearrangement uses TRBV18 and TRBJ2-3, with D uncertain. This CDR3 contains 15 residues. The germline V gene has CDR1 KGHSH and CDR2 LQKENI. V lost 2 bases and J 0 bases, leaving 9 bases between the germline ends. The CDR3 here is CASSPSHSSTDTQYF. The CDR3 DNA reads as TGTGCCAGCTCACCAAGCCACAGTAGCACAGATACGCAGTATTTT.

The J gene is TRBJ1-1, the V gene TRBV18; D is unclear. Per germline, CDR1 KGHSH and CDR2 LQKENI. The CDR3 runs to 15 residues. Trimming stripped 6 bases from V and 1 base from J, with 15 bases between. The CDR3 DNA sequence: TGTGCCAGCTCTGTTCGGGATTCGCGGAACACTGAAGCTTTCTTT. This gives the protein CASSVRDSRNTEAFF. The whole variable domain, filled in from reference TRBV18 and TRBJ1-1, reads NAGVMQNPRHLVRRRGQEARLRCSPMKGHSHVYWYRQLPEEGLKFMVYLQKENIIDESGMPKERFSAEFPKEGPSILRIQQVVRGDSAAYFCASSVRDSRNTEAFFGQGTRLTVV.

About this clone: At one end, the junction sequence differs from germline, possibly due to a read error. The chain carries TRBV5-1 and TRBJ1-6; tentatively, D is TRBD1 (5 bases). Germline CDR1 and CDR2: SGHRS and YFSETQ. This CDR3 spans 15 amino acids. The CDR3: CASSFTGANNLPLHF. The CDR3 DNA is TGCGCCAGCAGCTTCACCGGGGCGAATAATTTACCCCTCCACTTT.

The chain links TRBV7-6 to TRBJ1-3; D is ambiguous. Trimming left V 5 bases short and J 0 bases short, with 11 bases between. CDR3 length: 15 amino acids. Germline CDR1 reads SGHVS; CDR2 reads FNYEAQ. In nucleotides, the CDR3 is TGTGCCAGCAGCCTAGGACGGAACTCTGGAAACACCATATATTTT. Translated: CASSLGRNSGNTIYF.

This rearrangement joins TRBV29-1 to TRBJ2-2; 7 nucleotides match TRBD1. This CDR3 contains 16 residues. The germline gives CDR1 SQVTM, CDR2 ANQGSEA. Germline trimming cut 6 bases from V and 1 base from J; bases unmatched to any gene: 11. The CDR3 reads CSVLQPGQRNTGELFF. CDR3 sequence (DNA): TGCAGCGTGCTCCAACCGGGACAGCGGAACACCGGGGAGCTGTTTTTT.